This T cell receptor (beta chain) was recorded in a study of T cell responses to AZD1222 COVID-19 vaccine (dated by TCRdb to the early 2020s). Study-wide context: AZD1222 recipients given second doses at about 4 weeks or at about 12 weeks were pooled, since spike-specific TCR depth and breadth were not found to differ between the two schedules. Trial participants were enrolled by age into subgroups of 18-55, 56-69 and 70-plus years, and 148, 28 and 57 TCR-sequenced participants, respectively, were included in these subgroups. TCR sequencing covered fewer than 250 trial participants: around 210 given two doses of AZD1222 and 26 given two doses of MenACWY control vaccine. Points the paper makes about the study in general: Spike-specific TCR breadth and depth rose significantly after two AZD1222 doses compared with day 0 and with MenACWY recipients. Reportedly, close to half of the unique spike-specific TCRs recognized epitopes lying outside the regions that are mutated in the B.1.351 and B.1.1.7 variants. The vaccine-associated CD4 TCRs covered the entire spike protein, and the dominant responses fell in regions 160-218 and 743-854. The 56-69-year group was small, and its depth increase did not reach significance, likely because of low power. Participants were mostly white British and included more females than males, and it was suggested by the authors that clonal diversity may have been underestimated. Because no samples from the day 14 peak response were available, repertoires could be characterized only after the peak T cell response. Conclusions about previously exposed vaccinees are limited because only a handful of AZD1222 recipients were SARS-CoV-2 seropositive at baseline.

As concerns this clone: Its antigen specificity is not known. Base-call qualities are not available, and no considerably larger clone is one nucleotide away.

The CDR3 regions of human TCRbeta chains were subjected to immunosequencing. On the authors' methods: TCRs in the repertoires were matched against a reference library of SARS-CoV-2-specific TCRs that had been generated with the MIRA antigen-specificity platform. Breadth meant the fraction of unique TCRs that were SARS-CoV-2-associated, whereas depth meant the fraction of total T cells that were SARS-CoV-2-associated. Using the MIRA data, each spike-specific TCR was mapped to the spike region that the TCR reacts to and placed in a CD4 or CD8 class. Log10-transformed breadth and depth values were compared by one-way ANOVA with Sidak's multiple comparisons tests. TCRdb took this table from immuneACCESS and kept in-frame rearrangements with V and J called. Such tables lack part of the clones; where checked against another copy, unresolved V genes explain under half of the gap, and the rest is unexplained. Clonal size and the V and J genes are those of that table, whereas D and trimming came from the DNA. This sample has fewer than 180,000 clones in its table, and around 94% of those were observed once. The ten largest clones take up 0.95% to 1.5% of the sample.

At the junction V is shortened by 3 bases and J by 7 bases, with 19 bases in between. CDR1 and CDR2, looked up from the germline V gene (reference sequence), are SGHNT and YYREEE. Inclusive of the bounding cysteine and phenylalanine, the CDR3 is 15 residues long. Kept here is only the CDR3 DNA, which spans 45 bases and is read in frame from base 1. Read against the paper, the sample's time point label means: baseline before first vaccination. Vaccinee samples came from UK trials COV001 and COV002, including a single-blind randomized controlled phase 2/3 trial of AZD1222 (ChAdOx1 nCoV-19) in healthy adults. For TCRbeta chain sequencing, PBMC samples from trial participants were taken at day 0 and at day 28 after the second dose.

The sequence links TRBV5-4 to TRBJ1-1, with a weak D call of TRBD1 (5 bases match). The clonotype comes from an adult in good health. The sample consisted of peripheral blood, taken on day 0 of AZD1222 vaccination. The bases read TGTGCCAGCAGCTGGGGCCTAAGGGAGAGGGGTGAAGCTTTCTTT. The encoded protein is CASSWGLRERGEAFF. The CDR3, completed at both ends by the reference TRBV5-4 and TRBJ1-1 genes, gives the full variable domain ETGVTQSPTHLIKTRGQQVTLRCSSQSGHNTVSWYQQALGQGPQFIFQYYREEENGRGNFPPRFSGLQFPNYSSELNVNALELDDSALYLCASSWGLRERGEAFFGQGTRLTVV.